What follows are 31 T cell receptor beta chains derived from one specimen sequenced in a study of blood T cell repertoires in COVID-19. Assay used: immunoSEQ multiplex PCR; TCRdb lists only in-frame clones, some missing. Seen here are some 270,000 clones, 86% observed once, and the top ten hold around 9%. Specimen: peripheral blood. These receptors were taken from a man aged 40-50 years with active or convalescent COVID-19.

This clone was seen a few times. The rearrangement links TRBV5-1 to TRBJ2-5; TRBD2 might be the D (5 bases). V was pared by 4 bases and J by 2 bases, with 18 bases between. In germline, CDR1 is SGHRS, CDR2 YFSETQ. The CDR3 runs to 16 residues. The CDR3 protein is CASSPTVSGGQETQYF. CDR3 bases: TGCGCCAGCAGCCCAACAGTGAGCGGCGGTCAAGAGACCCAGTACTTC. Full variable domain (missing parts from reference TRBV5-1 and TRBJ2-5): KAGVTQTPRYLIKTRGQQVTLSCSPISGHRSVSWYQQTPGQGLQFLFEYFSETQRNKGNFPGRFSGRQFSNSRSEMNVSTLELGDSALYLCASSPTVSGGQETQYFGPGTRLLVL.

The chain couples TRBV4-1 to TRBJ2-7, with a weak D call TRBD2 (5 bases). The CDR3 contains 15 residues. The V and J ends lost 4 bases and 0 bases respectively, with 13 bases between them. Germline V lookup: CDR1 MGHRA, CDR2 YSYEKL. The CDR3 protein is CASSPLSATSYEQYF. The CDR3 DNA is TGCGCCAGCAGCCCCCTTAGCGCAACCTCCTACGAGCAGTACTTC.

The chain carries TRBV9 and TRBJ1-6; TRBD1 matches at 11 bases. The trim removed 3 bases at V and 9 bases at J, leaving 5 bases unmatched. The germline V gene has CDR1 SGDLS and CDR2 YYNGEE. The CDR3 spans 15 residues. CDR3 coding DNA: TGTGCCAGCAGCGAAACCGGGACAGGGGGTTCACCCCTCCACTTT. Protein: CASSETGTGGSPLHF.

The chain has TRBV28 and TRBJ1-2; possibly TRBD1 for D (5 bases). Trimming stripped 4 bases from V and 8 bases from J, with 14 bases between. The CDR3 spans 13 residues. The germline V gene has CDR1 MDHEN and CDR2 SYDVKM. CDR3 in amino acids: CASSSLQGFGYTF. The CDR3 DNA reads as TGTGCCAGCAGTTCTCTTCAGGGTTTCGGCTACACCTTC.

This chain uses TRBV30 with TRBJ1-2; TRBD1 agrees at 9 bases. The trim removed 4 bases at V and 4 bases at J, leaving 16 bases unmatched. The CDR3 has 17 residues. Germline-derived CDR1 and CDR2 are GTSNPN and SVGIG (reference sequence). The CDR3 sequence is CAWKGTGWEWGSYGYTF. Written as DNA, the CDR3 is TGTGCCTGGAAGGGGACAGGGTGGGAGTGGGGCTCCTATGGCTACACCTTC. Full variable domain (rest looked up from reference TRBV30 and TRBJ1-2): SQTIHQWPATLVQPVGSPLSLECTVEGTSNPNLYWYRQAAGRGLQLLFYSVGIGQISSEVPQNLSASRPQDRQFILSSKKLLLSDSGFYLCAWKGTGWEWGSYGYTFGSGTRLTVV.

This clone was detected a few times. The rearrangement uses TRBV3-1 (or the pseudogene TRBV3-2) and TRBJ1-3, with D uncertain. The CDR3 is made up of 12 amino acids. From germline, CDR1 is LGHDT and CDR2 YNNKEL (reference sequence). The V gene lost 4 bases and the J gene lost 5 bases, with 6 bases spanning the gap. CDR3 sequence reads: CASSRLRNTIYF. In nucleotides, the CDR3 is TGTGCCAGCAGCCGGCTGCGAAACACCATATATTTT.

The chain combines TRBV30 with TRBJ1-5; TRBD1 aligns across 9 bases. Germline assignment: CDR1 GTSNPN and CDR2 SVGIG (reference sequence). V lost 5 bases, J lost 6 bases, and 11 bases stayed unmatched. This CDR3 spans 15 amino acids. The CDR3, as DNA: TGTGCCTGGTGTGAAACGACAGGGGGGGGTCAGCCCCAGCATTTT. This encodes CAWCETTGGGQPQHF.

The gene calls are TRBV6-5 and TRBJ2-1; 8 nucleotides match TRBD1. CDR1 is MNHEY and CDR2 is SVGAGI in the germline V gene. Germline trimming cut 2 bases from V and 7 bases from J; bases unmatched to any gene: 4. The CDR3 is 14 amino acids. CDR3 sequence: CASSYRGQVNEQFF. In nucleotides, the CDR3 is TGTGCCAGCAGTTACAGGGGACAGGTGAATGAGCAGTTCTTC.

This clone was found once. The chain uses TRBV14 and TRBJ1-2, with D unclear. Germline lookup yields CDR1 SGHDN and CDR2 FVKESK. Trimming removed 1 base from V and 4 bases from J, with 13 bases in between. This CDR3 spans 15 amino acids. The DNA for the CDR3 is TGTGCCAGCAGCCAAGTACCCCTGCCTATCTATGGCTACACCTTC. Translated, it gives CASSQVPLPIYGYTF. Combining the CDR3 with reference TRBV14 and TRBJ1-2 gives the whole variable domain EAGVTQFPSHSVIEKGQTVTLRCDPISGHDNLYWYRRVMGKEIKFLLHFVKESKQDESGMPNNRFLAERTGGTYSTLKVQPAELEDSGVYFCASSQVPLPIYGYTFGSGTRLTVV.

V usage is TRBV6-5 and J usage is TRBJ1-1, with 8 positions matching TRBD1. With V trimmed by 8 bases and J by 6 bases, 5 bases remained unmatched. Germline loops: CDR1 MNHEY, CDR2 SVGAGI. This CDR3 comprises 12 residues. The CDR3 DNA follows: TGTGCCAGCGGACAGGGCGGTTCTGAAGCTTTCTTT. Its protein product is CASGQGGSEAFF.

V is TRBV2 and J is TRBJ1-3, with 8 bases matching TRBD1. The V segment lost 6 bases and the J segment 4 bases; nucleotides outside the gene matches: 8. Germline-derived CDR1 and CDR2 are SNHLY and FYNNEI. The CDR3 has 15 residues. The chain's CDR3 is CASRALTGAGNTIYF. CDR3 in DNA: TGTGCCAGCAGGGCTCTGACAGGGGCCGGAAACACCATATATTTT.

The chain carries TRBV6-5 and TRBJ1-2; 10 bases fit TRBD1. This CDR3 is 14 amino acids long. From germline, CDR1 is MNHEY and CDR2 SVGAGI. V was pared by 6 bases and J by 8 bases, with 9 bases of the junction left unmatched. CDR3 loop: CASRLTTGGWGYTF. The CDR3 DNA reads TGTGCCAGCAGACTCACGACAGGGGGCTGGGGCTACACCTTC.

The chain is built from TRBV9 and TRBJ2-1; 8 nucleotides line up with TRBD2. Germline-derived CDR1 and CDR2 are SGDLS and YYNGEE. The CDR3 loop spans 15 amino acids. The trim removed 2 bases at V and 5 bases at J, leaving 6 bases unmatched. CDR3 loop: CASSVGTSRHNEQFF. CDR3 bases: TGTGCCAGCAGCGTCGGGACTAGTCGGCACAATGAGCAGTTCTTC.

V gene TRBV15 combines with J gene TRBJ1-5, with D tentatively TRBD1 (5 bases). Trimming left V 0 bases short and J 4 bases short, with 22 bases between. This CDR3 comprises 19 residues. CDR1 and CDR2 from the germline V gene are LNHNV and YYDKDF (reference sequence). The DNA of the CDR3 is TGTGCCACCAGCAGAGATCCGACAGAGCAGTTTTTTTTGAATCAGCCCCAGCATTTT. It yields the protein CATSRDPTEQFFLNQPQHF.

J is TRBJ2-2 and V is TRBV24-1; D might be TRBD1 (5 bases). V was pared by 5 bases and J by 0 bases, with 9 bases between. CDR1 is KGHDR and CDR2 is SFDVKD in the germline V gene. The CDR3 extends over 15 amino acids. CDR3 nucleotide sequence: TGTGCCACCAGTGGGGGCCGTTCGAACACCGGGGAGCTGTTTTTT. Translation: CATSGGRSNTGELFF.

The chain has TRBV11-3 and TRBJ2-3; D gene unclear. V gave up 0 bases and J gave up 6 bases, with 10 bases separating them. Germline-derived CDR1 and CDR2 are SGHNT and YENEEA. CDR3 size: 14 residues. CDR3 coding DNA: TGTGCCAGCAGCTTAGATATCGTCGCGGATACGCAGTATTTT. This sequence encodes CASSLDIVADTQYF.

The V call is TRBV3-1 (or the pseudogene TRBV3-2), the J call TRBJ2-1, with 7 nucleotides matching TRBD2. With 5 bases clipped from V and 9 bases from J, the junction kept 7 bases outside the gene matches. Germline V gene data show CDR1 as LGHDT and CDR2 as YNNKEL (reference sequence). This CDR3 is built from 13 residues. The CDR3 DNA reads as TGTGCCAGCAGCTCTCGAGCGGGGTTTGAGCAGTTCTTC. Its protein is CASSSRAGFEQFF.

This rearrangement joins TRBV6-1 to TRBJ2-3; unclear D gene. There are 15 residues in the CDR3. Germline CDR1 MNHNS, CDR2 SASEGT. V was cut by 3 bases and J by 2 bases, with 12 bases left in between. CDR3 DNA: TGTGCCAGCAGTGACCGGTGGGCTGCCACAGATACGCAGTATTTT. Protein product: CASSDRWAATDTQYF.

The chain has TRBV6-1 and TRBJ2-4, with a tentative D call TRBD1 (5 bases). V gave up 4 bases and J gave up 1 base, with 14 bases separating them. The CDR3 totals 16 residues. Germline assignment: CDR1 MNHNS and CDR2 SASEGT. The CDR3 DNA sequence: TGTGCCAGCAGTGGATCAGGGCTTTGGGCCAAAAACATTCAGTACTTC. Protein product: CASSGSGLWAKNIQYF.

This clone was seen once. The gene calls are TRBV27 and TRBJ2-7; 8 positions match TRBD2. Germline CDR1 and CDR2: MNHEY and SMNVEV (reference sequence). There are 13 residues in the CDR3. The V gene end was trimmed by 2 bases and the J gene end by 6 bases; junction bases not matched to a gene: 3. Here the CDR3 DNA reads TGTGCCAGCAGTTTACGGGGGGGTCGCGAGCAGTACTTC. It is translated as CASSLRGGREQYF.

The DNA of the CDR3 is TGTGCCAGCAGCTTTGGACTCCAAGAGACCCAGTACTTC. Protein: CASSFGLQETQYF. The rearrangement uses TRBV7-9 and TRBJ2-5; D might be TRBD2 (5 bases). Germline assignment: CDR1 SEHNR and CDR2 FQNEAQ (reference sequence). The V gene lost 3 bases and the J gene lost 1 base, with 6 bases spanning the gap. This CDR3 is built from 13 residues.

This chain uses TRBV7-9 with TRBJ1-5; D gene unclear. Trimming shortened V by 3 bases and J by 8 bases, and 11 bases separated the two germline ends. Germline assignment: CDR1 SEHNR and CDR2 FQNEAQ (reference sequence). The CDR3 is 13 amino acids. This chain's CDR3 is CASSLGEQKPQHF. CDR3 DNA sequence: TGTGCCAGCAGCTTGGGCGAGCAGAAGCCCCAGCATTTT.

V gene TRBV23-1 combines with J gene TRBJ1-1; the match to TRBD1 covers 11 bases. TRBV23-1 is flagged as an ORF with uncertain function. The CDR3 length is 19 residues. V dropped 1 base and J dropped 0; count of bases not matched to a gene: 10. DNA for the CDR3: TGCGCCAGCAGTCAATACGGGCGGACAGGGGGCAACATGAACACTGAAGCTTTCTTT. Its protein product is CASSQYGRTGGNMNTEAFF.

The chain couples TRBV14 to TRBJ1-1, with a weak D call TRBD1 (5 bases). V was pared by 0 bases and J by 2 bases, with 10 bases between. CDR1 is SGHDN and CDR2 is FVKESK in the germline V gene. The CDR3 contains 15 residues. The CDR3 DNA reads as TGTGCCAGCAGCCAAGAATGGACACTTAACACTGAAGCTTTCTTT. Its protein is CASSQEWTLNTEAFF.

The chain recombines TRBV4-1 with TRBJ2-1; 10 bases are shared with TRBD2. The germline V gene encodes CDR1 MGHRA and CDR2 YSYEKL. J gave up 9 bases and V 3 bases, and 8 bases lay outside the gene matches. This CDR3 is 15 amino acids long. The CDR3 region has the DNA TGCGCCAGCAGCCAGGAAGGTAGCGGGAGGAGTGAGCAGTTCTTC. Translation gives CASSQEGSGRSEQFF.

V and J are TRBV5-1 and TRBJ1-2; D is undetermined. CDR1 and CDR2 (germline): SGHRS, YFSETQ. Between the trimmed V and J ends, which lost 4 bases and 2 bases, there was a span of 9 bases. This CDR3 has 13 amino acids. CDR3 DNA sequence: TGCGCCAGCAGCAAGGAGATGAACTATGGCTACACCTTC. Translation: CASSKEMNYGYTF.

As concerns this clone: This sample also contains other DNA sequences that code for the same CDR3. The chain links TRBV28 to TRBJ1-1, with a possible D match to TRBD1 (5 bases). CDR3 length equals 11 residues. Trimming took off 8 bases at V and 5 bases at J, with 9 bases between the two ends. CDR1 is MDHEN and CDR2 is SYDVKM in the germline V gene. CDR3 residues: CASRGGTEAFF. The CDR3 nucleotides are TGTGCCAGCCGGGGGGGGACTGAAGCTTTCTTT.

This clone has a count of ten or more. This rearrangement joins TRBV2 to TRBJ2-6; D is unresolved. The V end was cut by 6 bases, the J end by 0 bases, with 9 bases between. The CDR3 is 15 amino acids. The germline CDR1 and CDR2 sequences are SNHLY and FYNNEI. This chain's CDR3 is CASRAQLSGANVLTF. DNA for the CDR3: TGTGCCAGCAGAGCCCAACTCTCTGGGGCCAACGTCCTGACTTTC.

The J gene is TRBJ2-1, the V gene TRBV11-3; 13 bases map to TRBD2. Germline CDR1 is SGHNT and CDR2 is YENEEA. The CDR3 totals 16 residues. V shed 1 base and J 8 bases; nucleotides not matched to a gene: 5. This CDR3 reads CASSLGTSGSMDEQFF. The CDR3 DNA reads TGTGCCAGCAGCTTAGGGACTAGCGGGAGTATGGATGAGCAGTTCTTC. Based on the CDR3 plus reference TRBV11-3 and TRBJ2-1, the full variable domain is EAGVVQSPRYKIIEKKQPVAFWCNPISGHNTLYWYLQNLGQGPELLIRYENEEAVDDSQLPKDRFSAERLKGVDSTLKIQPAELGDSAVYLCASSLGTSGSMDEQFFGPGTRLTVL.

The chain is built from TRBV24-1 and TRBJ2-7; D is perhaps TRBD1 (6 bases). Trimming removed 1 base at V and 2 bases at J, with 14 bases between. The CDR3 extends over 16 amino acids. In germline, CDR1 is KGHDR, CDR2 SFDVKD. The CDR3 loop is CATSDLGIQGAYEQYF. CDR3 nucleotide sequence: TGTGCCACCAGTGATTTAGGGATACAGGGAGCCTACGAGCAGTACTTC.

This clone was seen a handful of times. This chain links TRBV5-4 with TRBJ2-7; 12 nucleotides match TRBD1. The ends lost 7 bases at V and 5 bases at J; junction bases unmatched: 7. The length of the CDR3 is 14 residues. Germline assignment: CDR1 SGHNT and CDR2 YYREEE (reference sequence). CDR3 sequence reads: CASGEGQGANEQYF. The CDR3 DNA reads TGTGCCAGCGGCGAGGGACAGGGGGCAAACGAGCAGTACTTC.